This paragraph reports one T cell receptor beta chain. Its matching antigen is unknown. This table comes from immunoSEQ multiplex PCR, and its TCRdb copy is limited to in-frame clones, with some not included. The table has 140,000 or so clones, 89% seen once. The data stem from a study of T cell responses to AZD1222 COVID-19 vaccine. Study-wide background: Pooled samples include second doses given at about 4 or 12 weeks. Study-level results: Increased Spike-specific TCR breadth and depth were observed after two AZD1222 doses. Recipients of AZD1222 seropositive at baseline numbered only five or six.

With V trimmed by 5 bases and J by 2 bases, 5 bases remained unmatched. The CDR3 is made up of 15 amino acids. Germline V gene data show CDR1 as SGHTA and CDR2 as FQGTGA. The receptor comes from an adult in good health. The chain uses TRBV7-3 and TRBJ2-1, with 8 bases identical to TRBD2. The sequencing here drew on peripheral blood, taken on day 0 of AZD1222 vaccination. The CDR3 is CASSVSSGPYNEQFF. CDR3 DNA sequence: TGTGCCAGCAGCGTGTCTAGCGGGCCCTACAATGAGCAGTTCTTC.